A single sample gave rise to the 20 T cell receptor beta chains below, sequenced in a study of CD8 T cells in ankylosing spondylitis. These receptors are not linked to any known antigen. Whole-study results and caveats: Within ankylosing spondylitis blood, a TCR beta motif made up of roughly eight highly homologous variants appeared to be characteristic.

MiXCR, applied by TCRdb to the 5' RACE reads, yields one record per CDR3 protein. The data contain about 400,000 distinct CDR3 sequences, about a fifth of them singletons. Sequencing was performed on blood, either unsorted or a sorted T cell fraction (not recorded which). The receptors come from a male donor with ankylosing spondylitis.

This clonotype appeared a few times. The chain is built from TRBV7-2 and TRBJ2-7; no reliable D call. Per the germline V gene, CDR1 is SGHTA and CDR2 is FQGNSA. The V gene lost 5 bases and the J gene lost 9 bases, with 14 bases spanning the gap. CDR3 length: 12 amino acids. The CDR3: CASSPTSRAQYF. The CDR3 DNA is TGTGCCAGCAGCCCAACAAGTCGGGCGCAGTACTTC.

The sample holds a few counts of this clonotype. This chain uses TRBV29-1 with TRBJ1-1; perhaps TRBD1 as D (5 bases). Looked up from germline, CDR1 is SQVTM and CDR2 is ANQGSEA. The V gene lost 4 bases and the J gene lost 4 bases, with 10 bases spanning the gap. CDR3 length: 12 amino acids. In nucleotides, the CDR3 is TGCAGCGTTGTAGGCGGGGGCACTGAAGCTTTCTTT. Its protein product is CSVVGGGTEAFF.

Ten or more counts support this clonotype. The chain carries TRBV29-1 and TRBJ2-7, with 9 bases identical to TRBD2. Germline CDR1 reads SQVTM; CDR2 reads ANQGSEA. The CDR3 is 14 amino acids. The V segment lost 6 bases and the J segment 3 bases; nucleotides outside the gene matches: 9. The DNA for the CDR3 is TGCAGCGTCGCCGGGCTAGCGGGAAACTACGAGCAGTACTTC. Translation gives CSVAGLAGNYEQYF.

The chain couples TRBV7-6 to TRBJ1-2; D ambiguous. The length of the CDR3 is 14 residues. Germline V gene data show CDR1 as SGHVS and CDR2 as FNYEAQ. V was cut by 3 bases and J by 8 bases, with 16 bases left in between. The CDR3 DNA is TGTGCCAGCAGCTTGGTCGGGCCACTTGACGGCTACACCTTC. This sequence encodes CASSLVGPLDGYTF.

The rearrangement links TRBV29-1 to TRBJ2-2, with 8 bases aligning to TRBD2. Germline V gene sequence: CDR1 SQVTM, CDR2 ANQGSEA. The CDR3 sequence is 14 residues long. Losses at the gene ends were 6 bases for V and 0 bases for J; bases not matched to a gene: 3. CDR3 in DNA: TGCAGCGTGACTAGCGCCTCGAACACCGGGGAGCTGTTTTTT. Translating it yields CSVTSASNTGELFF.

This clonotype was counted only a few times. This sequence joins TRBV6-5 and TRBJ2-1; TRBD2 agrees at 9 bases. Germline CDR1 reads MNHEY; CDR2 reads SVGAGI. The CDR3 loop spans 15 amino acids. With 4 bases clipped from V and 6 bases from J, the junction kept 7 bases outside the gene matches. CDR3 DNA sequence: TGTGCCAGCAGTTTTAGCGGGAGAGGTCGCAATGAGCAGTTCTTC. This gives the protein CASSFSGRGRNEQFF.

This clonotype was observed at least ten times. This chain links TRBV5-1 with TRBJ2-3, with 7 bases aligning to TRBD2. CDR1 and CDR2 (germline): SGHRS, YFSETQ. V gave up 4 bases and J gave up 9 bases; unmatched junction bases: 5. There are 12 residues in the CDR3. The chain's CDR3 is CASSPGAGTQYF. The CDR3 bases are TGCGCCAGCAGCCCCGGAGCGGGAACGCAGTATTTT. The variable domain in full, completed from reference TRBV5-1 and TRBJ2-3, reads KAGVTQTPRYLIKTRGQQVTLSCSPISGHRSVSWYQQTPGQGLQFLFEYFSETQRNKGNFPGRFSGRQFSNSRSEMNVSTLELGDSALYLCASSPGAGTQYFGPGTRLTVL.

The chain links TRBV5-1 to TRBJ2-2; TRBD2 matches at 12 bases. V lost 4 bases and J lost 0; bases outside the gene matches: 4. The CDR3 runs 17 residues. From germline, CDR1 is SGHRS and CDR2 YFSETQ. The CDR3 bases are TGCGCCAGCAGCCTTAGACTAGCGGGAGCGAACACCGGGGAGCTGTTTTTT. This codes for CASSLRLAGANTGELFF.

The genes are TRBV9 and TRBJ2-5; 8 positions agree with TRBD1. Trimming took 4 bases from V and 0 from J; bases not matched to a gene: 5. The CDR3 length is 15 residues. From germline, CDR1 is SGDLS and CDR2 YYNGEE. The CDR3 region has the DNA TGTGCCAGCAGCCCAAGACAGGGGTACCAAGAGACCCAGTACTTC. Translating gives CASSPRQGYQETQYF.

The chain recombines TRBV6-1 with TRBJ2-5; no clear D. Trimming removed 7 bases from V and 0 bases from J, with 15 bases in between. This CDR3 contains 15 residues. Germline CDR1 and CDR2: MNHNS and SASEGT. The CDR3 protein is CASTGHPSNQETQYF. The CDR3 DNA is TGTGCCAGCACTGGGCACCCATCCAACCAAGAGACCCAGTACTTC.

The chain joins TRBV20-1 to TRBJ2-1, with TRBD2 as a possible D gene (6 bases). Trimming took off 3 bases at V and 6 bases at J, with 12 bases between the two ends. Germline-derived CDR1 and CDR2 are DFQATT and SNEGSKA (reference sequence). This CDR3 has 13 residues. For the CDR3, the DNA is TGCAGTGCTAGGGAGGGCCTTTTCAATGAGCAGTTCTTC. This encodes CSAREGLFNEQFF.

The genes are TRBV12-3 or TRBV12-4 and TRBJ2-7; a possible D gene is TRBD1 (5 bases). Deletions cut 6 bases from V and 6 bases from J, with 15 bases between. This CDR3 has 13 residues. Written as DNA, the CDR3 is TGTGCCAGCAGGCGGCGCAGGGCTCCCGAGCAGTACTTC. Translating it yields CASRRRRAPEQYF.

CDR3 region: CSVSRGQGVNQPQHF. The CDR3 bases are TGCAGCGTCAGTCGGGGACAGGGGGTCAATCAGCCCCAGCATTTT. The chain combines TRBV29-1 with TRBJ1-5; 11 bases line up with TRBD1. Germline V CDR1 and CDR2: SQVTM, ANQGSEA. The CDR3 loop spans 15 amino acids. The V gene end was trimmed by 6 bases and the J gene end by 3 bases; junction bases not matched to a gene: 7.

The chain combines TRBV6-2 or TRBV6-3 with TRBJ2-2, with a tentative D call TRBD2 (6 bases). V was trimmed by 7 bases and J by 6 bases, leaving 15 bases between them. This CDR3 contains 14 residues. Germline assignment: CDR1 MNHEY and CDR2 SVGEGT. CDR3 loop: CASTKLARAGELFF. The CDR3 bases are TGTGCCAGCACGAAGCTAGCGAGGGCCGGGGAGCTGTTTTTT.

This clonotype was recorded a few times. This sequence joins TRBV15 and TRBJ2-3; possibly TRBD1 for D (5 bases). Germline CDR1 and CDR2: LNHNV and YYDKDF (reference sequence). Trimming pared 2 bases from V and 1 base from J, leaving 13 bases between. This CDR3 is 16 amino acids long. For the CDR3, the DNA is TGTGCCACCAGCAGAAGAACAGGAATACGCACAGATACGCAGTATTTT. Residues: CATSRRTGIRTDTQYF.

This rearrangement joins TRBV7-9 to TRBJ2-3; no clear D. With 5 bases removed from V and 6 bases from J, the gap between germline ends came to 21 bases. This CDR3 is built from 16 residues. CDR1 and CDR2 (germline): SEHNR, FQNEAQ (reference sequence). The CDR3 is CASSPDVQNAADTQYF. The CDR3 region has the DNA TGTGCCAGCAGCCCGGATGTGCAAAATGCCGCGGATACGCAGTATTTT.

The rearrangement uses TRBV4-1 and TRBJ1-2, with D unclear. Germline assignment: CDR1 MGHRA and CDR2 YSYEKL. The V and J ends lost 4 bases and 4 bases respectively, with 13 bases between them. The CDR3 totals 14 residues. DNA of the CDR3: TGCGCCAGCAGCCCCCTCTCGGACCGCTATGGCTACACCTTC. This sequence encodes CASSPLSDRYGYTF.

The V gene is TRBV5-1, the J gene TRBJ1-1; D is unresolved. V lost 2 bases, J lost 1 base, and 9 bases lay in between. Germline values: CDR1 SGHRS, CDR2 YFSETQ. The CDR3 has 14 residues. The CDR3 DNA follows: TGCGCCAGCAGCTTCAACGGTAGGAACACTGAAGCTTTCTTT. This sequence encodes CASSFNGRNTEAFF.

The gene calls are TRBV9 and TRBJ1-1; TRBD1 matches at 8 bases. This CDR3 region has 14 residues. The V segment lost 1 base and the J segment 6 bases; nucleotides outside the gene matches: 5. CDR1 is SGDLS, CDR2 YYNGEE, per germline. CDR3 loop: CASSVLQGGPEAFF. DNA for the CDR3: TGTGCCAGCAGCGTACTACAGGGGGGACCTGAAGCTTTCTTT.

V and J are TRBV4-1 and TRBJ2-1; D might be TRBD2 (5 bases). The CDR3 covers 19 residues. V was shortened by 0 bases and J by 0 bases, with 18 bases between the two germline ends. CDR1 is MGHRA, CDR2 YSYEKL, per germline. The CDR3 DNA reads as TGCGCCAGCAGCCAAGATGGGCTGGCGGAGGAGGCCTCCTACAATGAGCAGTTCTTC. Its protein product is CASSQDGLAEEASYNEQFF.